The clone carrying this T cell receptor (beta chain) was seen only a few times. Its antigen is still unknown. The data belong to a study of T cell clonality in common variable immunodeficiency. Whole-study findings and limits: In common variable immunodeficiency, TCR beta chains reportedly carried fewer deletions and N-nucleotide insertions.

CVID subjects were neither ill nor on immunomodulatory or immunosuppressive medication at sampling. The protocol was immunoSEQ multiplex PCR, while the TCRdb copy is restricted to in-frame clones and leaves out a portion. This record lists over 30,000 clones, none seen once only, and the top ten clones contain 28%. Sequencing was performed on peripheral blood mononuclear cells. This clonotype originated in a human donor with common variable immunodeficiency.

Incomplete CDR3 DNA: TGTGCCAGCAGTGATGCGAACCCAGGATATAACTATGGC. Its protein product is CASSDANPGYNYG. The whole CDR3 is CASSDANPGYNYGYTF. The chain uses TRBV2 and TRBJ1-2, with no clear D. The missing CDR3 end, 3 residues past where the read stops, is filled in from the germline J gene. The germline V gene encodes CDR1 SNHLY and CDR2 FYNNEI. This CDR3 has 16 amino acids. V lost 3 bases and J lost 1, with 15 bases in between.